One and the same sample provided the 21 T cell receptor beta chains below, sequenced in a study of identifying expanded T cells in peripheral blood (dated by TCRdb to between 2019 and 2020). Library method: the immunoSEQ multiplex PCR assay. TCRdb limited this immuneACCESS table to in-frame rearrangements with V and J called. A share of clones is missing; checked studies link under half to unresolved V genes, and the rest is unexplained. The sample yields about 130,000 clones; approximately 86% were counted once. 8% to 9% of the sample rests with the top ten. Sequencing was carried out using blood. The receptors come from a person aged 18 to 75 in good health.

The rearrangement joins TRBV5-1 to TRBJ2-1; D tentatively fits TRBD1 or TRBD2 (6 bases each). The CDR3 has 15 residues. Trimming left V 4 bases short and J 4 bases short, with 15 bases between. Germline-derived CDR1 and CDR2 are SGHRS and YFSETQ. The CDR3 DNA sequence: TGCGCCAGCAGCCTCCTAGGAGGGGGATACAATGAGCAGTTCTTC. Protein product: CASSLLGGGYNEQFF.

The rearrangement joins TRBV29-1 to TRBJ2-1, with 10 bases identical to TRBD1. CDR1 is SQVTM, CDR2 ANQGSEA, per germline. J gave up 8 bases and V 6 bases, and 4 bases lay outside the gene matches. The CDR3 contains 12 residues. CDR3 residues: CSVQTGGDEQFF. The CDR3 DNA follows: TGCAGCGTCCAGACAGGGGGCGATGAGCAGTTCTTC.

CDR3 bases: TGTGCCAGCTCACCTTTGAGCGGGGGGGCCCGCAATGAGCAGTTCTTC. Its translation: CASSPLSGGARNEQFF. The chain has TRBV18 and TRBJ2-1; 10 positions agree with TRBD2. This CDR3 has 16 amino acids. CDR1 is KGHSH and CDR2 is LQKENI in the germline V gene. The ends lost 3 bases at V and 6 bases at J; junction bases unmatched: 8.

The chain is built from TRBV19 and TRBJ1-5; a possible D gene is TRBD1 (5 bases). The CDR3 loop spans 15 amino acids. Per germline, CDR1 LNHDA and CDR2 SQIVND (reference sequence). V was pared by 6 bases and J by 1 base, with 13 bases between. CDR3 residues: CASSSAGGSNQPQHF. The DNA for the CDR3 is TGTGCCAGTAGCTCCGCGGGGGGGAGCAATCAGCCCCAGCATTTT.

This clone was detected a few times. The chain uses TRBV5-6 and TRBJ2-3, with no clear D. Looked up from germline, CDR1 is SGHDT and CDR2 is YYEEEE. The CDR3 is made up of 16 amino acids. The germline V and J ends were trimmed by 0 bases and 0 bases, with 11 bases remaining between them. This CDR3 is CASSLVGLTSTDTQYF. The CDR3 DNA sequence: TGTGCCAGCAGCTTGGTTGGGCTTACTAGCACAGATACGCAGTATTTT.

The V call is TRBV7-2, the J call TRBJ1-2, with a weak D call TRBD1 (5 bases). The V end was cut by 1 base, the J end by 7 bases, with 10 bases between. From germline, CDR1 is SGHTA and CDR2 FQGNSA. The CDR3 extends over 13 amino acids. In nucleotides, the CDR3 is TGTGCCAGCAGCTTAGTTCTGGGGCCTGGCTACACCTTC. It specifies CASSLVLGPGYTF. Based on the CDR3 plus reference TRBV7-2 and TRBJ1-2, the full variable domain is GAGVSQSPSNKVTEKGKDVELRCDPISGHTALYWYRQSLGQGLEFLIYFQGNSAPDKSGLPSDRFSAERTGGSVSTLTIQRTQQEDSAVYLCASSLVLGPGYTFGSGTRLTVV.

The rearrangement joins TRBV5-8 to TRBJ2-4; D possibly uses TRBD1 or TRBD2 (5 bases each). CDR1 and CDR2 (germline): SGHTS, YDEGEE. This CDR3 has 13 residues. Trimming cost V 3 bases and J 11 bases, with 15 bases left between them. The CDR3 region has the DNA TGTGCCAGCAGCTATGGGCCGAGGGACGTTCAGTACTTC. This translates into CASSYGPRDVQYF.

The chain employs TRBV14 and TRBJ2-7; D uncertain. CDR3 length equals 11 residues. V lost 5 bases to trimming and J lost 9 bases, with 11 bases between them. Germline V gene sequence: CDR1 SGHDN, CDR2 FVKESK. As DNA, the CDR3 is TGTGCCAGCAGCATTGGAAGGTGGCAGTACTTC. Translated, it gives CASSIGRWQYF.

The rearrangement joins TRBV21-1 to TRBJ2-1; the listed D gene, TRBD1, was not tested against the DNA. TRBV21-1 counts as a pseudogene. The CDR3 spans 16 residues. CDR3 region: CASDSSGQGAYNEQFF. Here the CDR3 DNA reads TGTGCCAGCGACTCCTCCGGGCAGGGGGCCTACAATGAGCAGTTCTTC.

The chain employs TRBV9 and TRBJ1-1; D ambiguous. CDR3 size: 13 residues. Germline-derived CDR1 and CDR2 are SGDLS and YYNGEE. Trimming took off 3 bases at V and 0 bases at J, with 6 bases between the two ends. CDR3 nucleotides: TGTGCCAGCAGCGCAGCCATGAACACTGAAGCTTTCTTT. Translation gives CASSAAMNTEAFF.

The V call is TRBV5-6, the J call TRBJ2-1; D ambiguous. The V gene lost 1 base and the J gene lost 10 bases, with 18 bases spanning the gap. CDR1 SGHDT and CDR2 YYEEEE come from the germline V gene. The CDR3 totals 15 residues. CDR3 nucleotide sequence: TGTGCCAGCAGCTTGAGTCAGACCAACTCCCGGGAGCAGTTCTTC. It yields the protein CASSLSQTNSREQFF. Supplemented by reference TRBV5-6 and TRBJ2-1, the full variable domain reads DAGVTQSPTHLIKTRGQQVTLRCSPKSGHDTVSWYQQALGQGPQFIFQYYEEEERQRGNFPDRFSGHQFPNYSSELNVNALLLGDSALYLCASSLSQTNSREQFFGPGTRLTVL.

This clone has only a few counts. The chain employs TRBV19 and TRBJ1-1; tentative D call: TRBD1 (5 bases). The CDR3 spans 12 residues. V lost 5 bases and J lost 4, with 8 bases in between. The germline V gene encodes CDR1 LNHDA and CDR2 SQIVND (reference sequence). This chain's CDR3 is CASSRGTTEAFF. The CDR3 coding sequence is TGTGCCAGTAGTCGGGGGACCACTGAAGCTTTCTTT.

This chain connects TRBV9 to TRBJ1-2, with a possible D match to TRBD1 (5 bases). The CDR3 consists of 15 residues. The germline CDR1 and CDR2 sequences are SGDLS and YYNGEE. Trimming shortened V by 0 bases and J by 0 bases, and 9 bases separated the two germline ends. DNA for the CDR3: TGTGCCAGCAGCGTAGATGGGGGACCTAACTATGGCTACACCTTC. This encodes CASSVDGGPNYGYTF.

The rearrangement links TRBV20-1 to TRBJ1-1; no definite D call. Trimming took 6 bases from V and 6 from J, leaving 8 bases between them. The CDR3 loop spans 10 amino acids. Germline assignment: CDR1 DFQATT and CDR2 SNEGSKA (reference sequence). CDR3 sequence reads: CSAQDPEAFF. For the CDR3, the DNA is TGCAGTGCCCAAGATCCTGAAGCTTTCTTT.

CDR3 region: CASRQGVNTGELFF. The CDR3 region has the DNA TGTGCCAGTAGACAGGGGGTTAACACCGGGGAGCTGTTTTTT. The chain uses TRBV19 and TRBJ2-2; 8 nucleotides align to TRBD1. Germline trimming cut 6 bases from V and 2 bases from J; bases unmatched to any gene: 2. CDR1 is LNHDA, CDR2 SQIVND, per germline (reference sequence). The CDR3 extends over 14 amino acids.

CDR3 region: CASSIRGPGTEAFF. CDR3 DNA sequence: TGTGCCAGCTCCATCAGGGGGCCAGGAACTGAAGCTTTCTTT. The V call is TRBV6-5, the J call TRBJ1-1; 8 bases are shared with TRBD1. V was clipped by 8 bases and J by 5 bases; unmatched bases: 10. Looked up from germline, CDR1 is MNHEY and CDR2 is SVGAGI. This CDR3 contains 14 residues.

This chain links TRBV7-2 with TRBJ1-2, with D maybe TRBD1 (5 bases). Trimming cost V 0 bases and J 9 bases, with 14 bases left between them. The length of the CDR3 is 14 residues. Germline assignment: CDR1 SGHTA and CDR2 FQGNSA. CDR3: CASSLAIGDVSYTF. CDR3 bases: TGTGCCAGCAGCTTAGCTATAGGGGACGTGAGCTACACCTTC.

The chain combines TRBV6-6 with TRBJ2-3; 8 bases are shared with TRBD2. This CDR3 region has 15 residues. Trimming at V came to 3 bases and at J to 2 bases, leaving 4 bases not matched to a gene. Germline CDR1 and CDR2: MNHNY and SVGAGI (reference sequence). CDR3 region: CASSYAGRVTDTQYF. The CDR3, as DNA: TGTGCCAGCAGTTATGCCGGGAGGGTCACAGATACGCAGTATTTT.

The CDR3 is CASEREVTSNEQFF. CDR3 nucleotide sequence: TGTGCCAGTGAGCGGGAGGTCACCTCCAATGAGCAGTTCTTC. This chain joins TRBV2 and TRBJ2-1; 9 bases match TRBD2. The CDR3 consists of 14 residues. V was pared by 9 bases and J by 6 bases, with 9 bases of the junction left unmatched. Germline values: CDR1 SNHLY, CDR2 FYNNEI. The full variable domain, completed using reference TRBV2 and TRBJ2-1, is EPEVTQTPSHQVTQMGQEVILRCVPISNHLYFYWYRQILGQKVEFLVSFYNNEISEKSEIFDDQFSVERPDGSNFTLKIRSTKLEDSAMYFCASEREVTSNEQFFGPGTRLTVL.

V and J are TRBV6-6 and TRBJ2-2; the match to TRBD1 covers 9 bases. The J segment lost 2 bases and the V segment lost 4 bases, leaving 2 bases of the junction unmatched. Germline CDR1 is MNHNY and CDR2 is SVGAGI (reference sequence). The CDR3 loop spans 15 amino acids. In DNA form, the CDR3 reads TGTGCCAGCAGTTCGGGACAGGGCAACACCGGGGAGCTGTTTTTT. Translating it yields CASSSGQGNTGELFF.

V gene TRBV2 combines with J gene TRBJ1-1; D not certain. Deletions cut 0 bases from V and 5 bases from J, with 10 bases between. Germline CDR1 and CDR2: SNHLY and FYNNEI. The CDR3 runs to 14 residues. The CDR3 DNA sequence: TGTGCCAGCAGTGAAGCGCTTGTCGGTACTGAAGCTTTCTTT. It is translated as CASSEALVGTEAFF.